One and the same sample provided the 31 T cell receptor beta chains below, sequenced in a study of cytomegalovirus exposure and HLA in healthy donors. With 60 Vbeta and 13 Jbeta primers, the PCR was carried out. Clones were sequenced by immunoSEQ multiplex PCR, and TCRdb holds only the in-frame ones, with some missing. The sample contains fewer than 200,000 clones, 76% of which appear only once. The specimen was PBMCs. These receptor sequences come from a female donor in good health and CMV-seronegative.

This chain uses TRBV18 with TRBJ1-5; D call uncertain. The ends were cut back, 2 bases at V and 2 bases at J, with 10 bases in the middle. Germline V gives CDR1 KGHSH, CDR2 LQKENI. The CDR3 has 15 amino acids. CDR3 sequence reads: CASSPGRGGNQPQHF. CDR3 bases: TGTGCCAGCTCACCAGGGCGGGGTGGCAATCAGCCCCAGCATTTT. Complete variable domain (other parts from reference TRBV18 and TRBJ1-5): NAGVMQNPRHLVRRRGQEARLRCSPMKGHSHVYWYRQLPEEGLKFMVYLQKENIIDESGMPKERFSAEFPKEGPSILRIQQVVRGDSAAYFCASSPGRGGNQPQHFGDGTRLSIL.

This sequence joins TRBV7-2 and TRBJ1-2, with 10 bases lining up with TRBD1. This CDR3 region has 14 residues. Looked up from germline, CDR1 is SGHTA and CDR2 is FQGNSA. V trimming: 2 bases; J trimming: 8 bases; junction bases outside the gene matches: 5. The CDR3 loop reads CASSLWTGGEGYTF. The CDR3 coding sequence is TGTGCCAGCAGCTTATGGACAGGGGGTGAAGGCTACACCTTC.

The chain has TRBV7-9 and TRBJ1-5, with unresolved D. CDR1 SEHNR and CDR2 FQNEAQ come from the germline V gene (reference sequence). V was cut by 5 bases and J by 4 bases, with 15 bases left in between. This CDR3 is 15 amino acids long. The chain's CDR3 is CASSGLAENNQPQHF. DNA of the CDR3: TGTGCCAGCAGCGGCCTGGCAGAAAATAATCAGCCCCAGCATTTT.

This clone was found a few times. The genes are TRBV29-1 and TRBJ2-7; TRBD1 might be the D (6 bases). This CDR3 spans 14 amino acids. Germline CDR1 reads SQVTM; CDR2 reads ANQGSEA. The ends were cut back, 7 bases at V and 2 bases at J, with 18 bases in the middle. The CDR3 protein is CSALGARETYEQYF. Here the CDR3 DNA reads TGCAGCGCTCTGGGGGCTAGGGAAACCTACGAGCAGTACTTC.

V gene TRBV5-5 combines with J gene TRBJ2-2, with D tentatively TRBD1 (5 bases). The CDR3 sequence is 16 residues long. V was trimmed by 6 bases and J by 0 bases, leaving 15 bases between them. Germline-derived CDR1 and CDR2 are SGHKS and YYEKEE (reference sequence). CDR3 coding DNA: TGTGCCAGCACCGTTAGGGGCTCCGCGAACACCGGGGAGCTGTTTTTT. Its protein product is CASTVRGSANTGELFF. Full variable domain (missing parts from reference TRBV5-5 and TRBJ2-2): DAGVTQSPTHLIKTRGQQVTLRCSPISGHKSVSWYQQVLGQGPQFIFQYYEKEERGRGNFPDRFSARQFPNYSSELNVNALLLGDSALYLCASTVRGSANTGELFFGEGSRLTVL.

This clone turned up a few times. The rearrangement uses TRBV4-2 and TRBJ2-3; 11 bases are a match to TRBD2. This CDR3 region has 17 residues. Unmatched junction bases numbered 6, after V lost 0 bases and J lost 4 bases. Germline V gives CDR1 LGHNA, CDR2 YNFKEQ. The CDR3 here is CASSQDLTSGGSDTQYF. The CDR3 DNA is TGTGCCAGCAGCCAAGATCTAACTAGCGGGGGATCAGATACGCAGTATTTT.

J is TRBJ2-7 and V is TRBV7-2; a possible D gene is TRBD2 (5 bases). Trimming cost V 5 bases and J 4 bases, with 15 bases left between them. Germline V gives CDR1 SGHTA, CDR2 FQGNSA. This CDR3 region has 14 residues. CDR3 region: CASSPTFGGYEQYF. The CDR3 DNA is TGTGCCAGCAGCCCGACATTTGGCGGGTACGAGCAGTACTTC.

V gene TRBV27 combines with J gene TRBJ1-2, with D possibly TRBD1 on 6 matching bases. CDR3 size: 12 residues. V was cut by 3 bases and J by 8 bases, with 10 bases left in between. CDR1 is MNHEY, CDR2 SMNVEV, per germline (reference sequence). CDR3 in amino acids: CASSFRGGGYTF. The CDR3 region has the DNA TGTGCCAGCAGTTTTAGGGGGGGAGGCTACACCTTC.

The rearrangement uses TRBV2 and TRBJ1-6, with TRBD1 matching 9 bases. This CDR3 is 12 amino acids long. The junction had 1 base not matched to a gene; V was cut back by 9 bases and J by 7 bases. Germline CDR1 and CDR2: SNHLY and FYNNEI. CDR3 in DNA: TGTGCCAGACAGGGGGCCAATTCACCCCTCCACTTT. Protein sequence: CARQGANSPLHF.

The chain uses TRBV11-2 and TRBJ2-3; 7 bases line up with TRBD2. The CDR3 loop spans 18 amino acids. CDR1 is SGHAT and CDR2 is FQNNGV in the germline V gene. With V trimmed by 1 base and J by 4 bases, 14 bases remained unmatched. DNA of the CDR3: TGTGCCAGCAGCTTAGGGCCCACCAATCTGGGGGGGGCAGATACGCAGTATTTT. Its protein product is CASSLGPTNLGGADTQYF.

For this clone: Other DNA sequences in this sample translate to the same CDR3. This chain uses TRBV21-1 with TRBJ1-4. TRBV21-1 is a listed pseudogene. The CDR3 has 12 amino acids. The CDR3 DNA sequence: TGTGCCATCCACAGGGAGGGGGAAAAACTGTTTTTT. Its protein is CAIHREGEKLFF.

The chain couples TRBV27 to TRBJ1-6, with D perhaps TRBD1 (6 bases). Germline lookup yields CDR1 MNHEY and CDR2 SMNVEV (reference sequence). There are 16 residues in the CDR3. Trimming removed 5 bases at V and 5 bases at J, with 16 bases between. The CDR3 loop is CASSPLPGHNNSPLHF. The CDR3 bases are TGTGCCAGCAGTCCTCTACCGGGACATAATAATTCACCCCTCCACTTT.

This clone was detected only a few times. A read error may account for a junction end that differs from germline. The CDR3, as DNA: TGTGCCAGCAGCTTCGGACAGATGCACTTC. Residues: CASSFGQMHF. V gene TRBV7-9 combines with J gene TRBJ2-5; maybe TRBD1 (6 bases). The CDR3 totals 10 residues. Germline CDR1 is SEHNR and CDR2 is FQNEAQ (reference sequence). Complete variable domain (other parts from reference TRBV7-9 and TRBJ2-5): DTGVSQNPRHKITKRGQNVTFRCDPISEHNRLYWYRQTLGQGPEFLTYFQNEAQLEKSRLLSDRFSAERPKGSFSTLEIQRTEQGDSAMYLCASSFGQMHFGPGTRLLVL.

The chain is built from TRBV11-3 and TRBJ2-2; a possible D gene is TRBD2 (6 bases). V gave up 1 base and J gave up 4 bases, with 7 bases separating them. The CDR3 is 14 residues long. CDR1 and CDR2 from the germline V gene are SGHNT and YENEEA. Here the CDR3 reads CASSLVGGTGELFF. CDR3 nucleotide sequence: TGTGCCAGCAGCTTAGTGGGGGGCACCGGGGAGCTGTTTTTT. Based on the CDR3 plus reference TRBV11-3 and TRBJ2-2, the full variable domain is EAGVVQSPRYKIIEKKQPVAFWCNPISGHNTLYWYLQNLGQGPELLIRYENEEAVDDSQLPKDRFSAERLKGVDSTLKIQPAELGDSAVYLCASSLVGGTGELFFGEGSRLTVL.

The V call is TRBV28, the J call TRBJ1-6, with 11 bases that match TRBD1. CDR1 is MDHEN and CDR2 is SYDVKM in the germline V gene. The CDR3 extends over 14 amino acids. The trim removed 6 bases at V and 9 bases at J, leaving 4 bases unmatched. For the CDR3, the DNA is TGTGCCAGCAGGACGGACAGGGGGCGTTCACCCCTCCACTTT. This gives the protein CASRTDRGRSPLHF.

This chain uses TRBV2 with TRBJ1-5; possibly TRBD1 for D (6 bases). CDR1 and CDR2 from the germline V gene are SNHLY and FYNNEI. There are 14 residues in the CDR3. V was trimmed by 4 bases and J by 2 bases, leaving 9 bases between them. The DNA for the CDR3 is TGTGCCAGCAGTGTACAGGGACGCAATCAGCCCCAGCATTTT. This gives the protein CASSVQGRNQPQHF.

The rearrangement uses TRBV15 and TRBJ1-5; 7 positions match TRBD1. CDR1 and CDR2 (germline): LNHNV, YYDKDF (reference sequence). The CDR3 runs 15 residues. With V trimmed by 0 bases and J by 3 bases, 2 bases remained unmatched. The CDR3 spells CATSREGTVNQPQHF. The CDR3 nucleotides read TGTGCCACCAGCAGAGAAGGGACAGTCAATCAGCCCCAGCATTTT. The whole variable domain, filled in from reference TRBV15 and TRBJ1-5, reads DAMVIQNPRYQVTQFGKPVTLSCSQTLNHNVMYWYQQKSSQAPKLLFHYYDKDFNNEADTPDNFQSRRPNTSFCFLDIRSPGLGDTAMYLCATSREGTVNQPQHFGDGTRLSIL.

The table lists this clone with a few counts. The J gene is TRBJ2-1, the V gene TRBV5-4; 10 bases are shared with TRBD1. This CDR3 has 16 amino acids. Germline CDR1 SGHNT, CDR2 YYREEE (reference sequence). The V gene end was trimmed by 4 bases and the J gene end by 5 bases; junction bases not matched to a gene: 9. For the CDR3, the DNA is TGTGCCAGCAGCCGGGACAGGGGAACTCCTAACAATGAGCAGTTCTTC. It translates to CASSRDRGTPNNEQFF.

The chain links TRBV25-1 to TRBJ2-7; TRBD1 aligns across 10 bases. Germline assignment: CDR1 MGHDK and CDR2 SYGVNS. The CDR3 loop spans 17 amino acids. Trimming at V came to 4 bases and at J to 7 bases, leaving 16 bases not matched to a gene. The CDR3 region is CASSGGQGQFEGGEQYF. The CDR3 DNA is TGTGCCAGCAGTGGGGGACAGGGGCAATTCGAAGGGGGGGAGCAGTACTTC.

This chain links TRBV5-6 with TRBJ2-1; D might be TRBD2 (6 bases). V gave up 4 bases and J gave up 3 bases, with 17 bases separating them. Germline V lookup: CDR1 SGHDT, CDR2 YYEEEE. The length of the CDR3 is 16 residues. CDR3 in DNA: TGTGCCAGCAGCCGCGGGCCGGAGGGCGGCTACAATGAGCAGTTCTTC. As protein: CASSRGPEGGYNEQFF.

This clone has only a few counts. The V gene is TRBV5-1, the J gene TRBJ2-1; TRBD2 matches at 7 bases. The V gene end was trimmed by 0 bases and the J gene end by 8 bases; junction bases not matched to a gene: 14. The V gene's germline CDR1 is SGHRS and CDR2 YFSETQ. This CDR3 comprises 17 residues. Here the CDR3 reads CASSLESSGLNFDEQFF. The CDR3 DNA is TGCGCCAGCAGCTTGGAGTCTAGCGGCCTCAACTTCGATGAGCAGTTCTTC.

J is TRBJ1-1 and V is TRBV30; the D gene is possibly TRBD1 (5 bases). Germline V gene sequence: CDR1 GTSNPN, CDR2 SVGIG (reference sequence). Deletions cut 3 bases from V and 3 bases from J, with 8 bases between. The CDR3 extends over 12 amino acids. The CDR3 sequence is CAWSGGYTEAFF. The CDR3 bases are TGTGCCTGGAGCGGGGGGTACACTGAAGCTTTCTTT.

This clone was found a few times. This chain joins TRBV27 and TRBJ2-1, with 11 nucleotides matching TRBD1. Germline assignment: CDR1 MNHEY and CDR2 SMNVEV (reference sequence). The CDR3 contains 17 residues. V shed 1 base and J 5 bases; nucleotides not matched to a gene: 7. CDR3 sequence (DNA): TGTGCCAGCAGTTTATTCCCTGGACAGGGGGCCAACAATGAGCAGTTCTTC. It specifies CASSLFPGQGANNEQFF.

The chain carries TRBV25-1 and TRBJ2-1; 7 positions agree with TRBD1. Germline V gene sequence: CDR1 MGHDK, CDR2 SYGVNS. The CDR3 sequence is 15 residues long. V lost 9 bases and J lost 0; bases outside the gene matches: 8. Written as DNA, the CDR3 is TGTGCCAGGGGGCGACAGGGAAGCTCCTACAATGAGCAGTTCTTC. Translated, it gives CARGRQGSSYNEQFF.

This chain uses TRBV10-3 with TRBJ2-2; 9 bases line up with TRBD1. In germline, CDR1 is ENHRY, CDR2 SYGVKD. CDR3 size: 14 residues. Losses at the gene ends were 7 bases for V and 6 bases for J; bases not matched to a gene: 6. The DNA of the CDR3 is TGTGCCATCAAGGACAGGGGTAGAGCCGGGGAGCTGTTTTTT. It specifies CAIKDRGRAGELFF.

This clone was detected only once. This chain connects TRBV5-4 to TRBJ1-1; no definite D call. V lost 5 bases and J lost 1, with 15 bases in between. CDR3 size: 15 residues. Germline values: CDR1 SGHNT, CDR2 YYREEE (reference sequence). CDR3 protein: CASSPQGTRNTEAFF. DNA for the CDR3: TGTGCCAGCAGTCCGCAAGGAACTAGGAACACTGAAGCTTTCTTT.

CDR3 protein: CASSQVRDTEAFF. CDR3 nucleotide sequence: TGCGCCAGCAGCCAAGTTAGAGACACTGAAGCTTTCTTT. The chain uses TRBV4-3 and TRBJ1-1; the D is unclear. The CDR3 sequence is 13 residues long. From germline, CDR1 is LGHNA and CDR2 YSLEER. V lost 1 base and J lost 3, with 6 bases in between.

This rearrangement joins TRBV6-6 to TRBJ1-4, with TRBD1 matching 7 bases. This CDR3 has 15 amino acids. Losses at the gene ends were 7 bases for V and 5 bases for J; bases not matched to a gene: 10. The germline V gene has CDR1 MNHNY and CDR2 SVGAGI (reference sequence). In nucleotides, the CDR3 is TGTGCCAGCACCTGGGCGGGGACAGAAAATGAAAAACTGTTTTTT. This translates into CASTWAGTENEKLFF.

This clone was seen a handful of times. The chain links TRBV7-9 to TRBJ2-5; tentative D call: TRBD2 (6 bases). The J call may be in error: the DNA end matches TRBJ2-7 better. The CDR3 sequence is 16 residues long. Germline V gene sequence: CDR1 SEHNR, CDR2 FQNEAQ (reference sequence). DNA of the CDR3: TGTGCCAGCACCAAACGCGGGGTTCATACCACCTACGAGCAGTACTTC. Protein: CASTKRGVHTTYEQYF.

On this clone: The junction differs from germline at one of its ends, possibly a read error. The chain's CDR3 is CASSLGRAGGLFF. The CDR3 DNA reads TGTGCCAGCAGCTTGGGGAGGGCAGGGGGGCTGTTTTTT. This chain connects TRBV5-6 to TRBJ2-2, with TRBD1 as a possible D gene (7 bases). This CDR3 is 13 amino acids long. In germline, CDR1 is SGHDT, CDR2 YYEEEE.

The chain combines TRBV29-1 with TRBJ1-2, with a possible D match to TRBD1 (6 bases). Germline CDR1 SQVTM, CDR2 ANQGSEA. The CDR3 loop spans 15 amino acids. The V end lost 5 bases, the J end lost 1 base, and 17 bases lay between the germline ends. The CDR3 is CSVTGQSQRNYGYTF. CDR3 in DNA: TGCAGCGTTACAGGACAGTCCCAACGTAACTATGGCTACACCTTC.